The present TCR beta chain was sequenced within a study of identical twins. Turning to this clonotype: The antigen is undetermined.

TCRdb re-called the 5' RACE reads through MiXCR, storing one row per CDR3 protein. The data contain fewer than 250,000 distinct CDR3 sequences, 6% to 8% of them singletons. Germline V gene lookup returns CDR1 SGHDT and CDR2 YYEEEE. V was cut by 4 bases and J by 0 bases, with 8 bases left in between. The CDR3 has 15 residues. Whole-study findings and limits: The authors noted that invariant MAIT and iNKT cells could partly confound zero-insertion analyses.

A further study also used this sample, focusing on yellow fever vaccine responses in identical twins.

This chain connects TRBV5-6 to TRBJ2-6; D possibly corresponds to TRBD2 (5 bases). This clonotype originated in a young woman in good health. Sequences were obtained from CD8+ T cells sorted from blood. The CDR3 DNA reads as TGTGCCAGCAGCACTAGACACTCTGGGGCCAACGTCCTGACTTTC. Its protein is CASSTRHSGANVLTF.